This T cell receptor (beta chain) is from a study of radiotherapy plus CTLA-4 blockade in lung cancer. Study details: In 18% of patients, objective responses were seen; 30% to 35% had disease control.

Study-wide results and caveats: The best predictor of response was reported to be early blood T cell clone dynamics, with interferon-beta. After treatment with radiotherapy plus ipilimumab, TCR clones that came from the tumor expanded in blood.

As regards this clone: What it binds is unknown.

Using immunoSEQ multiplex PCR, the repertoire was profiled, and TCRdb retains in-frame clones only, with some absent. The sample lists about 98,000 clones, roughly four fifths occurring once. CDR3 length: 16 amino acids. Trimming stripped 3 bases from V and 8 bases from J, with 23 bases between. Germline values: CDR1 SGHRS, CDR2 YFSETQ. The chain is built from TRBV5-1 and TRBJ1-2; maybe TRBD1 (5 bases). Here the sequenced sample was peripheral blood, taken from a patient treated with radiotherapy plus ipilimumab. The clonotype was recovered from a human donor with non-small cell lung cancer who had a partial response to radiotherapy plus ipilimumab. The CDR3 DNA reads TGCGCCAGCAGCTCTTCCGCTTCGGCGGGGGGTGGCGGCTACACCTTC. It specifies CASSSSASAGGGGYTF. The whole variable domain, filled in from reference TRBV5-1 and TRBJ1-2, reads KAGVTQTPRYLIKTRGQQVTLSCSPISGHRSVSWYQQTPGQGLQFLFEYFSETQRNKGNFPGRFSGRQFSNSRSEMNVSTLELGDSALYLCASSSSASAGGGGYTFGSGTRLTVV.